This T cell receptor beta chain was observed in a study of T cell clones after liver transplantation. Regarding the study as a whole: In most of the 8 subjects, circulating graft-donor-reactive CD4 TCRbeta sequences fell significantly after transplant.

For this clone: Its antigen remains unidentified.

Trimming removed 0 bases at V and 0 bases at J, with 12 bases between. CDR1 is SGHKS, CDR2 YYEKEE, per germline (reference sequence). The CDR3 sequence is 16 residues long. The table came from immunoSEQ multiplex PCR; TCRdb's copy has only in-frame clones and leaves some out. There are approximately 65,000 clones in the sample; 90% to 95% occur only once, and over 0.75% lies in the top ten. The sequence was collected from a human patient who received a liver transplant. The graft donor may be the source of some T cells. Sequencing was performed on CD4+ T cells from blood, taken roughly 26 months after liver transplant. This chain links TRBV5-5 with TRBJ1-1, with D possibly matching TRBD1 (6 bases). The CDR3 loop is CASSLVSGAMNTEAFF. Here the CDR3 DNA reads TGTGCCAGCAGCTTGGTTTCAGGGGCCATGAACACTGAAGCTTTCTTT. Full variable domain (outside the CDR3, taken from reference TRBV5-5 and TRBJ1-1): DAGVTQSPTHLIKTRGQQVTLRCSPISGHKSVSWYQQVLGQGPQFIFQYYEKEERGRGNFPDRFSARQFPNYSSELNVNALLLGDSALYLCASSLVSGAMNTEAFFGQGTRLTVV.